This T cell receptor (beta chain) was profiled in a study of control samples from healthy donors and cancer patients. The V and J ends lost 2 bases and 3 bases respectively, with 12 bases between them. The germline gives CDR1 SGHNT, CDR2 YYREEE (reference sequence). The CDR3 runs to 14 residues. Here immunoSEQ multiplex PCR was the method, and the copy in TCRdb shows in-frame clones only, minus some. The sample contains over 200,000 clones, around 80% of which appear only once. The sample comprised PBMCs. V is TRBV5-4 and J is TRBJ2-7; possible D gene TRBD2, 6 bases. The clonotype comes from a woman aged 60-75 years with lung cancer. Here the CDR3 reads CASSFGGKVYEQYF. The CDR3 DNA sequence: TGTGCCAGCAGCTTTGGCGGGAAGGTCTACGAGCAGTACTTC.